This T cell receptor (beta chain) was profiled in a study of CD8 T cells in ankylosing spondylitis. Germline loops: CDR1 SGHVS, CDR2 FNYEAQ. Trimming pared 11 bases from V and 0 bases from J, leaving 17 bases between. This CDR3 has 15 amino acids. Study findings and constraints: Apparently characteristic of ankylosing spondylitis blood was a TCR beta motif (roughly eight highly homologous variants). Clones linked to the disease showed a CD8+ phenotype. They occurred at relatively low frequencies in peripheral blood.

TCRdb fed the 5' RACE reads into MiXCR, producing one record per CDR3 protein. The sample yields 650,000 to 800,000 distinct CDR3 sequences, around a fifth seen once. This clonotype appeared a few times. What it binds is not known. The sequence was obtained from a male donor with ankylosing spondylitis. The chain is built from TRBV7-6 and TRBJ1-3; unclear D gene. Sequencing was done on a sample of blood, either unsorted or a sorted T cell fraction (not recorded which). CDR3 in DNA: TGTGCCGTGGGCCACAACCAACTCTCTGGAAACACCATATATTTT. Residues: CAVGHNQLSGNTIYF.